These 11 T cell receptor beta chains were sequenced from one sample in a study of post-analysis software for immune sequencing data. Their target antigens are unknown. Unique molecular identifiers tagged the TCR beta cDNA libraries. TCRdb redid the calling of the PCR reads with MiXCR, one entry per CDR3 protein. This sample has hundreds of thousands of distinct CDR3 sequences, with 25% to 30% found just once. Study results and limitations: Five or six TRBV segments were significantly more frequent in patients than in controls. TRBV5-6, TRBV5-1 and TRBV20-1 were among these segments.

The sample comprised blood. All receptors derive from a girl between 10 and 17 years old with multiple sclerosis.

This chain uses TRBV2 with TRBJ1-5; D might be TRBD1 (5 bases). Germline loops: CDR1 SNHLY, CDR2 FYNNEI. The CDR3 has 14 amino acids. Trimming removed 6 bases from V and 6 bases from J, with 15 bases in between. This CDR3 reads CASRGPAGSQPQHF. Here the CDR3 DNA reads TGTGCCAGCAGGGGCCCGGCAGGGAGTCAGCCCCAGCATTTT.

This clonotype was detected only a few times. The genes are TRBV9 and TRBJ2-1, with D possibly being TRBD2 (6 bases). Trimming removed 0 bases from V and 4 bases from J, with 11 bases in between. The CDR3 runs to 15 residues. Germline CDR1 is SGDLS and CDR2 is YYNGEE. The DNA for the CDR3 is TGTGCCAGCAGCGTAGGAGCGGGCGAATACAATGAGCAGTTCTTC. Amino acid sequence: CASSVGAGEYNEQFF. The full variable domain, its missing parts supplied by reference TRBV9 and TRBJ2-1, is DSGVTQTPKHLITATGQRVTLRCSPRSGDLSVYWYQQSLDQGLQFLIQYYNGEERAKGNILERFSAQQFPDLHSELNLSSLELGDSALYFCASSVGAGEYNEQFFGPGTRLTVL.

The V call is TRBV20-1, the J call TRBJ2-7; 7 bases align to TRBD1. Germline CDR1 reads DFQATT; CDR2 reads SNEGSKA (reference sequence). Trimming removed 6 bases from V and 3 bases from J; junction bases left unmatched: 11. The length of the CDR3 is 14 residues. The CDR3, as DNA: TGCAGTGCGGACCCGGACAGGCTGAACTACGAGCAGTACTTC. Translated, it gives CSADPDRLNYEQYF.

This clonotype occurred a few times. The rearrangement uses TRBV28 and TRBJ2-7; D perhaps matches TRBD1 (5 bases). Germline loops: CDR1 MDHEN, CDR2 SYDVKM. Trimming left V 2 bases short and J 3 bases short, with 8 bases between. This CDR3 comprises 13 residues. The CDR3, as DNA: TGTGCCAGCAGTTTAGGACACCGCTACGAGCAGTACTTC. Amino acid sequence: CASSLGHRYEQYF.

J is TRBJ2-1 and V is TRBV6-2 or TRBV6-3; maybe TRBD2 (6 bases). The CDR3 is 15 amino acids. The ends were cut back, 5 bases at V and 7 bases at J, with 18 bases in the middle. CDR1 is MNHEY, CDR2 SVGEGT, per germline. CDR3 protein: CASSQTNGSGNEQFF. For the CDR3, the DNA is TGTGCCAGCAGTCAGACTAACGGGAGCGGGAATGAGCAGTTCTTC.

The CDR3 nucleotides read TGTGCCATCAGTGAGACTAGCGGGGCCGGAGAGACCCAGTACTTC. It is translated as CAISETSGAGETQYF. This rearrangement joins TRBV10-3 to TRBJ2-5; the match to TRBD2 covers 10 bases. Germline CDR1 reads ENHRY; CDR2 reads SYGVKD. With V trimmed by 2 bases and J by 4 bases, 4 bases remained unmatched. This CDR3 contains 15 residues.

Comments on this clonotype: The junction shows a germline mismatch at one end, possibly a read error. The V gene is TRBV7-2, the J gene TRBJ1-4; 10 bases match TRBD1. The CDR3 sequence is 16 residues long. Germline loops: CDR1 SGHTA, CDR2 FQGNSA. CDR3 sequence (DNA): TGTGCCTGCAGCCTGGGGGACAGGGGAATGGGTGAAAAACTGTTTTTT. The encoded protein is CACSLGDRGMGEKLFF.

This clonotype was picked up a small number of times. This chain connects TRBV7-6 to TRBJ1-5; D is unclear. Between the trimmed V and J ends, which lost 2 bases and 3 bases, there was a span of 17 bases. This CDR3 contains 17 residues. Germline CDR1 and CDR2: SGHVS and FNYEAQ. The CDR3: CASSLSPYSGLNQPQHF. The CDR3 coding sequence is TGTGCCAGCAGCTTATCTCCCTACAGTGGGCTCAATCAGCCCCAGCATTTT.

This clonotype was seen only a few times. The CDR3 nucleotides read TGCAGTGCTAGAGTCAGAAGCTCCTACAATGAGCAGTTCTTC. Protein product: CSARVRSSYNEQFF. The chain uses TRBV20-1 and TRBJ2-1; no firm D call. In germline, CDR1 is DFQATT, CDR2 SNEGSKA (reference sequence). V dropped 1 base and J dropped 0 bases, with 7 bases sitting between them. CDR3 size: 14 residues.

The chain employs TRBV28 and TRBJ2-5; 7 nucleotides align to TRBD1. Germline V CDR1 and CDR2: MDHEN, SYDVKM. The ends lost 5 bases at V and 11 bases at J; junction bases unmatched: 14. The CDR3 consists of 14 residues. The CDR3 sequence is CASSPLRQGSGQYF. The CDR3 coding sequence is TGTGCCAGCAGTCCTCTGAGACAGGGTTCCGGGCAGTACTTC. The complete variable domain, with remaining parts taken from reference TRBV28 and TRBJ2-5, reads DVKVTQSSRYLVKRTGEKVFLECVQDMDHENMFWYRQDPGLGLRLIYFSYDVKMKEKGDIPEGYSVSREKKERFSLILESASTNQTSMYLCASSPLRQGSGQYFGPGTRLLVL.

The table lists this clonotype with a few counts. This rearrangement joins TRBV20-1 to TRBJ1-5, with D unclear. The V gene lost 3 bases and the J gene lost 7 bases, with 7 bases spanning the gap. The CDR3 covers 11 residues. Per germline, CDR1 DFQATT and CDR2 SNEGSKA (reference sequence). The CDR3 loop reads CSASDGQPQHF. CDR3 bases: TGCAGTGCTAGTGACGGACAGCCCCAGCATTTT.